This T cell receptor beta chain appears in the sequencing data of a study of shared clonotypes between healthy human individuals (dated by TCRdb to about 2020). Regarding the research as a whole: The cohort included a few men and two women between 18 and 49 years of age. For each donor, CD4 naive and CD4 memory were each given three plates, CD8 naive was given two plates, and CD8 memory was given one plate. The study deeply sequenced blood TCR repertoires of several healthy adults to estimate repertoire size and the extent of clonotype sharing between individuals. Different laboratories and diverse techniques were used to prepare libraries and sequence TCR repertoires, to increase sequencing depth and limit assay-specific biases. Between about 0.85 and 9.5 billion PBMCs per donor were obtained by leukapheresis. The paper as a whole reports these results and caveats: Naive subsets generally had larger estimated clonotype richness than memory subsets. Sampling was limited to blood, and TCR repertoires in tissue likely differ from TCR repertoires in blood. Compared with non-shared clonotypes, the clonotypes found in all four sorted-subset donors had higher generation probabilities. Sharing across a handful of donors was observed for roughly 5% of naive CD4, 3.5% of naive CD8, 2% to 2.5% of memory CD4, and around 0.44% of memory CD8 clonotypes. Rarefaction of sorted-subset datasets indicated incomplete sequencing despite the large sequencing depth. Pairwise subsampling indicated that sequencing depth was expected to affect the degree of clonotype sharing among donors. Because the study included a small number of donors, the genetic and exposure-history diversity represented was limited.

TCR CDR3 regions were amplified from genomic DNA by multiplex PCR using the deep immunoSEQ assay. Extracted genomic DNA from each cell subset was distributed evenly across all wells of several immunoSEQ 96-well plates, and each plate was treated as a replicate. For sorted subsets, approximately 190 ng of genomic DNA, equivalent to some 30,000 T cell genomes, went into each replicate PCR. The purified libraries were quantified using a Qubit 3.0 fluorometer, sized with a Bioanalyzer 2100, and then quantified again using the KAPA Library Quantification kit. A separate single-read 150-cycle Illumina NextSeq 550 flow cell was used to sequence each immunoSEQ 96-well plate. In the paper's pipeline: Because the immunoSEQ output held only junctional sequences and lacked quality scores, the filtering could not match the filtering applied to full-length reads. Sequences were annotated with PyIR, a Python wrapper for IgBLAST v1.9, using IMGT germline references to assign V/J genes and CDR3. Reads were removed for weak V/J assignments (E-value above 1e-6), missing CDR3, stop codons, out-of-frame junctions, or ambiguous translated residues. V3J clonotypes were defined as sequences sharing the same inferred V gene, J gene, and CDR3 amino acid sequence. Percentage overlap between repertoires was computed as shared unique clonotypes divided by the size of the smaller repertoire. Repertoire richness was assessed with RTK rarefaction, the Chao1 estimator, and Recon v2.1 estimates of unobserved clonotypes. Generation probabilities for all TCRbeta clonotypes obtained by the gDNA method from four donors were computed using OLGA. The immuneACCESS repertoire file appears here via TCRdb, limited to in-frame rearrangements. These files lack a portion of the clones; in checked studies, under half of the deficit traces to unresolved V genes, and the cause of the others is not known. The V and J calls and clone size are taken from that table; D and trimming were inferred from the DNA. Recorded for this sample are hundreds of thousands of clones; around 95% of them occurred a single time. The ten largest clones capture about 0.11% of the sample.

CD8 naive samples were obtained by positive selection for CCR7 among CD45RO-negative cells, yielding a CD45RA+CCR7+ population from which TemRA cells were excluded. Donors were healthy HIV-negative adults with no recently reported acute infections or vaccinations. Every donor was a Caucasian adult living in Nashville, Tennessee, USA. Blood was collected by leukapheresis, and PBMCs were isolated by Ficoll-Histopaque density gradient centrifugation and then cryopreserved in liquid nitrogen vapor phase. Analytical flow cytometry was used to check the purity and quantity of every magnetically sorted T cell population. Genomic DNA was isolated from every sorted fraction and measured by UV absorbance on a Nanodrop 2000c. Comments on this clone: Its binding antigen is unknown. No base quality information exists; no much larger clone differs at one position.

V lost 8 bases and J lost 3 bases, and the count of bases not matched to a germline gene is 10. Looking up the germline V gene yields CDR1 MDHEN and CDR2 SYDVKM. The CDR3 sequence holds 14 residues, the cysteine and phenylalanine included. Here the CDR3 DNA is all that survives: 42 bases in frame from base 1. The rearranged chain carries TRBV28 and TRBJ2-7; TRBD1 fits 7 bases in the junction. Sequenced: naive CD8+ T cells sorted from blood. The intended sense of this specimen's cell subset or site label: CD45RA+CCR7+. This receptor was taken from a woman aged 25 to 45 in good health. CDR3 protein: CASQNTGAGYEQYF. The nucleotides are TGTGCCAGCCAAAATACAGGGGCCGGCTACGAGCAGTACTTC.